The 9 T cell receptor beta chains below all came from one sample that was sequenced in a study of cytomegalovirus exposure and HLA in healthy donors. Amplification used 60 Vbeta primers and 13 Jbeta primers. Clones were read by immunoSEQ multiplex PCR, and TCRdb kept only the in-frame ones, dropping some. In the table there are roughly 75,000 clones, around 83% of which are singletons. The specimen sequenced was PBMCs. The receptors derive from a man aged 65 to 79 in good health and CMV-seropositive.

The chain is built from TRBV7-9 and TRBJ1-1; D gene ambiguous. Germline assignment: CDR1 SEHNR and CDR2 FQNEAQ (reference sequence). V gave up 5 bases and J gave up 3 bases, with 16 bases separating them. CDR3 length: 15 amino acids. CDR3 sequence (DNA): TGTGCCAGCAGCCCCGGACTTTCCGTACACACTGAAGCTTTCTTT. This translates into CASSPGLSVHTEAFF.

This clone was observed a few times. The CDR3 region is CASSLDGGYGYTF. CDR3 nucleotides: TGCGCCAGCAGCTTGGATGGAGGGTATGGCTACACCTTC. V usage is TRBV5-1 and J usage is TRBJ1-2; D is ambiguous. Germline CDR1 reads SGHRS; CDR2 reads YFSETQ. V lost 0 bases and J 5 bases, leaving 8 bases between the germline ends. This CDR3 contains 13 residues.

V is TRBV10-3 and J is TRBJ1-2; 9 bases are a match to TRBD1. In germline, CDR1 is ENHRY, CDR2 SYGVKD. Trimming cost V 4 bases and J 6 bases; bases outside gene matches: 3. CDR3 length: 13 amino acids. CDR3 DNA: TGTGCCATCAGTGGGGACAGGGAGAATGGCTACACCTTC. Protein sequence: CAISGDRENGYTF.

This clone was seen once. The V gene is TRBV7-2, the J gene TRBJ2-5; TRBD1 agrees at 11 bases. This CDR3 has 15 residues. The ends lost 5 bases at V and 2 bases at J; junction bases unmatched: 4. CDR1 and CDR2 (germline): SGHTA, FQGNSA. The CDR3 loop is CASSLGTGGQETQYF. CDR3 coding DNA: TGTGCCAGCAGCCTAGGGACAGGGGGTCAAGAGACCCAGTACTTC.

The chain carries TRBV7-9 and TRBJ2-1, with 8 positions matching TRBD2. The CDR3 runs to 14 residues. Germline-derived CDR1 and CDR2 are SEHNR and FQNEAQ (reference sequence). After removal of 7 bases from V and 0 bases from J, the junction contained 2 bases not matched to a gene. CDR3 in amino acids: CASISGSSYNEQFF. CDR3 nucleotides: TGTGCCAGCATAAGCGGGAGCTCCTACAATGAGCAGTTCTTC.

The chain has TRBV28 and TRBJ2-7; D is perhaps TRBD1 (6 bases). Looked up from germline, CDR1 is MDHEN and CDR2 is SYDVKM. The CDR3 has 14 residues. V lost 6 bases, J lost 2 bases, and 14 bases lay in between. CDR3 bases: TGTGCCAGCAGGGGACACCAAGGCACCTACGAGCAGTACTTC. Translating gives CASRGHQGTYEQYF.

Concerning this clone itself: At one end the junction does not follow the germline gene, possibly because of a read error. This chain connects TRBV7-2 to TRBJ2-7; D is perhaps TRBD2 (5 bases). The CDR3 is made up of 13 amino acids. The germline CDR1 and CDR2 sequences are SGHTA and FQGNSA. The CDR3 DNA follows: TGTGCCGGCAGCTTACCGGGAACCTACGAGCAGTACTTC. This encodes CAGSLPGTYEQYF.

The rearrangement joins TRBV11-1 to TRBJ2-5; maybe TRBD1 (5 bases). The DNA end lines up better with TRBJ2-7; the J call may be wrong. This CDR3 has 14 amino acids. Looked up from germline, CDR1 is SGHAT and CDR2 is FQDESV (reference sequence). Here the CDR3 reads CASSSSGLSYEQYF. The CDR3 DNA follows: TGTGCCAGCAGCTCCTCAGGGCTCTCCTACGAGCAGTACTTC.

The gene calls are TRBV6-5 and TRBJ2-1; 12 nucleotides align to TRBD1. Trimming removed 6 bases from V and 6 bases from J; junction bases left unmatched: 6. The CDR3 covers 15 residues. Germline V gives CDR1 MNHEY, CDR2 SVGAGI. CDR3 residues: CASRPGQGAGNEQFF. The DNA for the CDR3 is TGTGCCAGCAGACCGGGACAGGGGGCAGGCAATGAGCAGTTCTTC.